This T cell receptor (beta chain) emerged from a study of blood T cell repertoires in COVID-19. Study information: The samples span acute and convalescent COVID-19 from the United States, Italy and Spain. T cells, B-cell-depleted T cells, or PBMCs provided the cDNA or gDNA that served as material.

V gave up 5 bases and J gave up 12 bases, with 24 bases separating them. The CDR3 runs 15 residues. CDR1 is MNHEY, CDR2 SMNVEV, per germline (reference sequence). As processed by the authors: Estimated nucleated cell counts came from reference gene primer amplification. Clones were read by immunoSEQ multiplex PCR, and TCRdb kept only the in-frame ones, dropping some. V and J calls and clone size follow that table, whereas D and trimming were derived from the DNA. Counted here are just over 90,000 clones, 80% occurring once; the ten biggest clones make up 16%. This TCR was sampled from a human donor in a cohort sampled during active COVID-19. V usage is TRBV27 and J usage is TRBJ2-3, with D tentatively TRBD1 (5 bases). What was sequenced was peripheral blood. CDR3 protein: CASSPLDTSHRNQYF. DNA of the CDR3: TGTGCCAGCAGTCCACTGGACACATCTCACCGGAACCAGTATTTT.